Given below is one T cell receptor (beta chain) in context. It has no known antigen specificity. Base qualities are not recorded, but no much larger clone differs from it by a single base. Library preparation was by the immunoSEQ multiplex PCR assay. For the multiplex PCR, a mixture combining 60 forward primers for TCR Vbeta segments and 13 reverse primers for TCR Jbeta segments was used. A multiplex PCR assay on genomic DNA amplified the CDR3 region of rearranged TCR beta genes. On the Illumina HiSeq System, the amplified TCR beta libraries were sequenced as 87-base-pair reads. Per the source publication's procedure: A later analysis tallied about 77 million unique TCR beta chains across the 666 repertoires, and around 9.9 million of those chains were shared by two or more donors. A nearest-neighbor algorithm error-corrected the raw reads and collapsed the reads into unique sequences, merging closely related sequences to remove PCR and sequencing errors. V, D and J gene segments were assigned by aligning CDR3 sequences to IMGT reference sequences. For a sequence to be retained, a match of at least six nucleotides to both a V gene segment and a J gene segment was required. A rearrangement was called productive if the CDR3 had no stop codons and remained in frame with V and J, and every other rearrangement was called non-productive. CDR3 was defined by IMGT convention, running from the second conserved V-encoded cysteine to the conserved J-encoded phenylalanine. The earlier analysis of a few hundred of the donors excluded sequences that lacked an unambiguous match to a single V gene segment. In an earlier analysis of several hundred of the donors, V segments were called functional above 56.7% productive rearrangements and were called segregating when the between-donor standard deviation exceeded 5%. A statistical classification framework was built to diagnose cytomegalovirus status from the catalog of TCR beta chain sequences. A later analysis assigned V and J genes by comparing TCR nucleotide sequences with IMGT/GENE-DB human TR gene sequences. In a later analysis, CDR3 sequences and most-parsimonious VDJ recombination scenarios were assigned using the TCRdist pipeline. In a later analysis, each TCR beta chain was defined by its CDR3 amino acid sequence together with its V-gene family, and reads lacking a unique V-gene family were excluded. In a later analysis, fewer than 650 highly shared, low-generation-probability nucleotide sequences were removed to address suspected cross-contamination and a sequencing artifact. A later analysis calculated a clonal expansion index for each public chain from normalized within-repertoire ranks of inferred template counts. In a later analysis, generation probabilities were computed with a VDJ recombination model fitted to out-of-frame rearrangements, and the resulting probabilities were checked against IGoR. A later analysis scored TCR-TCR, TCR-HLA and TCR-CMV co-occurrence with hypergeometric tests, applying a repertoire-size bias correction to TCR pairs. A later analysis estimated false discovery rates by permuting HLA or CMV assignments 20 times. A later analysis grouped co-occurring TCRs with DBSCAN, adding TCRdist sequence similarity when clustering within HLA-allele-positive subsets. For co-occurrence clustering, repertoires with fewer than 30,000 or more than 120,000 public chains were excluded, along with 4 to 6 repertoires with anomalous nucleotide sharing. TCRdb holds this immuneACCESS table with in-frame rearrangements only. Some clones are missing; in checked studies, unresolved V genes explain under half, and the rest has no known cause. The DNA gave D and trimming, while V, J and clone size come from that table. A total of some 190,000 clones appear in this sample, approximately 80% of them only once. Over 12% of the sample belongs to the ten largest clones.

The cohort was made up of under 800 healthy bone marrow donors. At the time of sampling, all cohort members were nominally healthy, though unrecorded immune exposures were likely present. The donor was CMV seropositive and was included in the group of about 290 seropositive cohort members. A peripheral blood sample was provided by each donor, and peripheral blood mononuclear cells were used for TCR beta sequencing. The Qiagen DNeasy Blood Extraction Kit was used to extract genomic DNA from the blood cell samples. The data derive from a study of cytomegalovirus exposure and HLA in healthy donors (dated by TCRdb to the late 2010s). In the study overall: According to an earlier analysis of around 600 of the donors, some 180 million T cells yielded over 100 million unique TCR beta sequences and about 300 Gb of sequence data. Roughly 300 gigabases of sequencing data and around 85 million unique TCR sequences made up an early release that covered over 550 HLA-typed donors. Of the 300 to 450 genotyped donors, about 80% fell in the genetic ancestry cluster associated with self-reported Caucasian donors. The study aimed to test whether cataloging public T cell receptors could reveal signatures of past pathogen exposure. The study profiled the T cell repertoires of 500 to 800 subjects by immunosequencing and related them to cytomegalovirus serostatus. In addition to the first cohort of 666 subjects, a separate validation cohort of over 90 different subjects was used. To predict cytomegalovirus infection status, the study combined high-throughput TCR immunosequencing, statistical association of individual TCRs with disease status, and machine learning. In a later analysis, previously published TCR beta repertoires from 550 to 750 donors were re-analyzed and high-resolution HLA genotyping was added so that TCR occurrence patterns could be studied. Rather than drawing on any new phenotypic data, the later analysis identified candidate immune exposures from TCR beta sequences and the way those sequences occurred across donors. To decide whether each TCR beta V gene segment behaved as functional or pseudogenic, an earlier analysis of some 600 of the donors relied on high-throughput TCR beta sequencing. Donor age, sex, ethnicity and CMV serostatus were compiled alongside the repertoire data. A later genetic analysis used genome-wide SNP genotypes for about three fifths of the roughly 700 donors, treating that subset as a discovery cohort. All discovery cohort repertoires had been generated using a single sequencing platform. Both class I and class II loci were covered by HLA typing, at four-digit resolution. Typing coverage differed by locus: A, B, C, DRB1 and DQB1 were typed in roughly 620-630 donors, DQA1 in roughly 500, DPA1 in 600 to 610, and DPB1 in roughly 470. Roughly five DR-DQ haplotypes were handled as single units for association and clustering because linkage in the cohort was strong. On average, 235,054 unique TCR beta nucleotide sequences were sequenced per donor among 398 genotyped donors of the cohort, with 15% to 20% of those sequences being non-productive. The study at large found these results: CMV serostatus was the only immune exposure information available for the cohort. It was suggested by the authors that the approach could potentially be generalized to other disease states and immunological phenotypes. A later analysis found that TCR association rates varied across HLA loci, with DRB1 alleles showing the most associated TCRs and HLA-C alleles the fewest. An association between a missense DCLRE1C variant and V-gene and J-gene trimming of TCR beta chains was found in a later genetic analysis and replicated in an independent cohort. Compared with equally common non-associated chains, HLA-associated TCR beta chains in a later analysis were more clonally expanded and had lower generation probabilities. Sequencing depth was assumed to be roughly uniform across donors in the presence/absence analyses, though that assumption may not hold. A later analysis found that most CMV-associated TCR beta chains appeared HLA-restricted, with HLA associations seemingly driven largely by CMV exposure. Correlated functional status among segregating V segments might reflect linkage disequilibrium, but an unknown experimental factor could not be ruled out. The cohort was sequenced for TCR beta chains only, and without alpha or paired-chain data the features that could be detected were limited. Across donors, most TCR sequences were observed very rarely, whereas some public TCRs were present in many individuals. In an earlier analysis of approximately 590 of the donors, most TCR beta V segments appeared in productive rearrangements about 90% or about 30% of the time, broadly matching IMGT annotations. Several of the top co-occurrence clusters appeared to be linked to parvovirus B19, influenza, CMV and Epstein-Barr virus, according to a later analysis. Some IMGT-functional V segments, including TRBV6-2 and TRBV6-3, could not be told apart with the 87-base-pair reads, so those segments were excluded. A later genetic analysis reported fewer N-insertions in productive TCRs among donors in an Asian-associated ancestry cluster than the roughly 620-donor mean. A later analysis associated about 17,000 TCR beta sequences with specific HLA alleles at a false discovery rate of 0.05. Seventeen rarely observed V segments, including chromosome 9 orphons, were excluded from the earlier analysis of several hundred of the donors because counts were too low. A total of 150 to 200 TCR beta chains were listed by the study as associated with cytomegalovirus. HLA typing was unavailable for some donors at each locus, so association tests used only the typed subset. Cytomegalovirus status was reported to be diagnosed by the classifier with high specificity and sensitivity in both the original and validation cohorts. Assigning TCR associations to individual alleles was difficult when HLA alleles, especially DR and DQ, strongly co-occurred. A further reported finding was that TCR beta sequences accurately predicted the HLA-A and HLA-B alleles for most subjects in the first cohort. A few of the identified cytomegalovirus-associated TCR beta chains were confirmed in vitro to be specific for cytomegalovirus antigens. A cluster of highly shared sequence variants was judged likely to be a technical artifact of the sequencing pipeline.

The CDR3 runs 12 amino acids, cysteine and phenylalanine included. Solely the CDR3 DNA is kept, with 36 bases framed from the first base. CDR1 MNHEY and CDR2 SMNVEV are derived from the germline V gene (reference sequence). V sheds 3 bases and J sheds 3 bases, leaving 6 bases between their ends. This receptor was identified in a woman in her twenties or thirties in good health and CMV-seropositive. In this chain, TRBV27 is recombined with TRBJ2-7; a confident D gene designation cannot be given. Sequenced input: PBMCs. The CDR3 region has the sequence CASSLTGYEQYF. The DNA reads TGTGCCAGCAGTTTGACTGGCTACGAGCAGTACTTC.